The 13 T cell receptor beta chains in this list originate from one sample, sequenced in a study of blood T cell repertoires in COVID-19. TCRdb keeps only in-frame clones here, not all; method: immunoSEQ multiplex PCR. The sample shows about 34,000 clones, roughly four fifths of them seen only once. The specimen sequenced was peripheral blood. The receptor set was obtained from a human donor in a cohort sampled during active COVID-19.

This clone was observed a few times. The rearrangement uses TRBV6-5 and TRBJ1-6, with D possibly matching TRBD1 (6 bases). Trimming removed 6 bases at V and 6 bases at J, with 15 bases between. The CDR3 covers 15 residues. Per the germline V gene, CDR1 is MNHEY and CDR2 is SVGAGI. CDR3 loop: CASSREGGRNSPLHF. The CDR3 DNA sequence: TGTGCCAGCAGCCGTGAAGGGGGACGTAATTCACCCCTCCACTTT.

This chain links TRBV2 with TRBJ2-4, with 14 bases matching TRBD2. Germline V gives CDR1 SNHLY, CDR2 FYNNEI. The CDR3 sequence is 18 residues long. The ends lost 4 bases at V and 2 bases at J; junction bases unmatched: 7. DNA for the CDR3: TGTGCCAGCAGTGGACTAGCGGGAGGGGTTGTACCCAAAAACATTCAGTACTTC. Its protein product is CASSGLAGGVVPKNIQYF.

This clone appeared a few times. The CDR3 DNA reads as TGTGCCAGCAGTGCGTCAGGGGGCGGATACGAGCAGTACTTC. Residues: CASSASGGGYEQYF. The chain has TRBV2 and TRBJ2-7, with 8 bases fitting TRBD1. CDR1 and CDR2 from the germline V gene are SNHLY and FYNNEI. CDR3 size: 14 residues. V lost 4 bases and J lost 4; bases outside the gene matches: 6.

The V and J genes are TRBV27 and TRBJ2-2, with D tentatively TRBD1 (5 bases). Looked up from germline, CDR1 is MNHEY and CDR2 is SMNVEV (reference sequence). The CDR3 covers 15 residues. Between the trimmed V and J ends, which lost 6 bases and 3 bases, there was a span of 14 bases. The CDR3 nucleotides read TGTGCCAGCAGACTGGTCCTCAGGGACACCGGGGAGCTGTTTTTT. It codes for CASRLVLRDTGELFF.

This chain joins TRBV11-2 and TRBJ1-2; the D gene is possibly TRBD1 (6 bases). V lost 1 base and J lost 4, with 13 bases in between. This CDR3 spans 15 amino acids. From germline, CDR1 is SGHAT and CDR2 FQNNGV. The CDR3 nucleotides are TGTGCCAGCAGCTTAGGCTCAGGGGTTTCCTATGGCTACACCTTC. Translation: CASSLGSGVSYGYTF.

This chain links TRBV20-1 with TRBJ2-3; D not resolved. The germline V and J ends were trimmed by 4 bases and 6 bases, with 8 bases remaining between them. Germline V gene data show CDR1 as DFQATT and CDR2 as SNEGSKA (reference sequence). The CDR3 has 11 residues. The CDR3 loop reads CSANRVDTQYF. DNA of the CDR3: TGCAGTGCTAATCGGGTGGATACGCAGTATTTT.

The chain recombines TRBV9 with TRBJ1-6; the D gene is possibly TRBD1 (5 bases). Germline CDR1 reads SGDLS; CDR2 reads YYNGEE. Trimming pared 3 bases from V and 7 bases from J, leaving 11 bases between. The CDR3 length is 14 residues. The CDR3 DNA follows: TGTGCCAGCAGCGCCAGGGCGGGGAATTCACCCCTCCACTTT. Protein sequence: CASSARAGNSPLHF. Together with reference TRBV9 and TRBJ1-6, the CDR3 gives the full variable domain: DSGVTQTPKHLITATGQRVTLRCSPRSGDLSVYWYQQSLDQGLQFLIQYYNGEERAKGNILERFSAQQFPDLHSELNLSSLELGDSALYFCASSARAGNSPLHFGNGTRLTVT.

V and J are TRBV19 and TRBJ1-1, with 7 bases fitting TRBD1. V lost 8 bases and J lost 5; bases outside the gene matches: 5. Per germline, CDR1 LNHDA and CDR2 SQIVND (reference sequence). The CDR3 runs to 12 residues. The CDR3 DNA reads TGTGCCAGTGCAGGGGGTTGGACTGAAGCTTTCTTT. Its translation is CASAGGWTEAFF.

The chain carries TRBV9 and TRBJ2-2, with D possibly TRBD2 on 6 matching bases. There are 18 residues in the CDR3. V was trimmed by 0 bases and J by 0 bases, leaving 15 bases between them. Germline V CDR1 and CDR2: SGDLS, YYNGEE. The CDR3 is CASSVAGGTFSNTGELFF. The CDR3 DNA follows: TGTGCCAGCAGCGTAGCTGGGGGGACCTTCTCGAACACCGGGGAGCTGTTTTTT.

This clone was recorded once. The chain has TRBV30 and TRBJ2-3; 9 bases map to TRBD2. V lost 0 bases and J lost 4; bases outside the gene matches: 5. The CDR3 covers 15 residues. The germline V gene encodes CDR1 GTSNPN and CDR2 SVGIG (reference sequence). CDR3 sequence (DNA): TGTGCCTGGAGTGTACTGGGCGGGGGGGCAGATACGCAGTATTTT. Its protein is CAWSVLGGGADTQYF.

The genes are TRBV27 and TRBJ1-1, with 9 bases fitting TRBD1. This CDR3 contains 14 residues. The germline V gene has CDR1 MNHEY and CDR2 SMNVEV (reference sequence). The V gene end was trimmed by 5 bases and the J gene end by 3 bases; junction bases not matched to a gene: 4. CDR3 DNA sequence: TGTGCCAGCAGTGAACAGGGGGCGGACACTGAAGCTTTCTTT. Residues: CASSEQGADTEAFF.

The V and J genes are TRBV7-2 and TRBJ2-2; D not certain. The V end was cut by 5 bases, the J end by 3 bases, with 7 bases between. The germline V gene has CDR1 SGHTA and CDR2 FQGNSA. The CDR3 contains 13 residues. CDR3 DNA sequence: TGTGCCAGCAGCCCCACTTACACCGGGGAGCTGTTTTTT. As protein: CASSPTYTGELFF.

The chain recombines TRBV9 with TRBJ2-1; 14 positions agree with TRBD2. The CDR3 consists of 17 residues. J gave up 7 bases and V 4 bases, and 10 bases lay outside the gene matches. CDR1 SGDLS and CDR2 YYNGEE come from the germline V gene. The CDR3 protein is CASSPPVTSGRGNEQFF. As DNA, the CDR3 is TGTGCCAGCAGCCCCCCCGTGACTAGCGGGAGGGGTAATGAGCAGTTCTTC.